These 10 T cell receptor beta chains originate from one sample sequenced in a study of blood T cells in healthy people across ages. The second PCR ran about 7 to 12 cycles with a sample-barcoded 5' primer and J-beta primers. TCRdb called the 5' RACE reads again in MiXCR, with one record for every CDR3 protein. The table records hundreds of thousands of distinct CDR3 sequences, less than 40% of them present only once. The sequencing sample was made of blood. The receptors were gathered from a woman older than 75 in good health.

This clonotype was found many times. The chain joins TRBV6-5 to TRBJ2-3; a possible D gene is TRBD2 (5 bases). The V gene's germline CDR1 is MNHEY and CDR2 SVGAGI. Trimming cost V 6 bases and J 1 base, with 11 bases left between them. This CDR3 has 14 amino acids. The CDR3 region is CASRTVGGTDTQYF. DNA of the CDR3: TGTGCCAGCAGAACCGTCGGGGGCACAGATACGCAGTATTTT.

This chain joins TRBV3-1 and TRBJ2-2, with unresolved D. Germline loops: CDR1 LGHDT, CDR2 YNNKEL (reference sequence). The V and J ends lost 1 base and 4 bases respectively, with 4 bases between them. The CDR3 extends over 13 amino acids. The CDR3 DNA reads TGTGCCAGCAGCCAAGTGGTCACCGGGGAGCTGTTTTTT. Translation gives CASSQVVTGELFF.

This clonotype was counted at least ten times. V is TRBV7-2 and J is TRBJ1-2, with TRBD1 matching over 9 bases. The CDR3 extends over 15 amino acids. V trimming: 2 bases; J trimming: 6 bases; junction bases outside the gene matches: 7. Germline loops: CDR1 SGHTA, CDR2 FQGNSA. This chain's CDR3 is CASSLRLQGANGYTF. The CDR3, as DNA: TGTGCCAGCAGCTTACGGTTACAGGGGGCCAATGGCTACACCTTC.

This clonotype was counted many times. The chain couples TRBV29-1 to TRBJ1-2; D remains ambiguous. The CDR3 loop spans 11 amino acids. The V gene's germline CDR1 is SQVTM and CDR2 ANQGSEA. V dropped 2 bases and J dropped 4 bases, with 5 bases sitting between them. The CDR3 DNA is TGCAGCGTTGAACAGACCTATGGCTACACCTTC. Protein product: CSVEQTYGYTF.

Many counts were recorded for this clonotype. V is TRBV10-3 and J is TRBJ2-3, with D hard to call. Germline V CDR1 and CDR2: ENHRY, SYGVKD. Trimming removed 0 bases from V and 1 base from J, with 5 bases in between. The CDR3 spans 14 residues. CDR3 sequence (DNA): TGTGCCATCAGTGAGTCGAAGGGCACAGATACGCAGTATTTT. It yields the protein CAISESKGTDTQYF.

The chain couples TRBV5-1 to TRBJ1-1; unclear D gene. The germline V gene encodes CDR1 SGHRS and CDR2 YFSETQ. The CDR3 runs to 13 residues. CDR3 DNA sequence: TGCGCGGCGGGAGAGGGTCCGGACGCTGAAGCTTTCTTT. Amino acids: CAAGEGPDAEAFF.

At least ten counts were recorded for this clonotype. The CDR3 loop is CASSLAQGRTYNEQFF. CDR3 coding DNA: TGCGCCAGCAGCTTGGCACAAGGGAGAACATACAATGAGCAGTTCTTC. The rearrangement uses TRBV5-1 and TRBJ2-1; TRBD2 is a possible D gene (5 bases). V was clipped by 0 bases and J by 4 bases, with 14 bases between them. This CDR3 contains 16 residues. Germline V CDR1 and CDR2: SGHRS, YFSETQ.

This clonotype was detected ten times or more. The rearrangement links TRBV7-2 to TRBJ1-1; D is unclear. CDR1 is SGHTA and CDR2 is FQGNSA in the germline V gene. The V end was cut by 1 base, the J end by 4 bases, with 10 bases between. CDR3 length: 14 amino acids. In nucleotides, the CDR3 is TGTGCCAGCAGCTTAGGCCTATCGGGCACTGAAGCTTTCTTT. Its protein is CASSLGLSGTEAFF. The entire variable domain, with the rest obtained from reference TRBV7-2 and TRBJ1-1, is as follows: GAGVSQSPSNKVTEKGKDVELRCDPISGHTALYWYRQSLGQGLEFLIYFQGNSAPDKSGLPSDRFSAERTGGSVSTLTIQRTQQEDSAVYLCASSLGLSGTEAFFGQGTRLTVV.

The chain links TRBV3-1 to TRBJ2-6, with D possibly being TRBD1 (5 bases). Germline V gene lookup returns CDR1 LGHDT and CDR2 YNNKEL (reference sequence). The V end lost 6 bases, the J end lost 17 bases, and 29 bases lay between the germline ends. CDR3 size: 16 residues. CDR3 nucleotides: TGTGCCAGCAGGCCGACAGTAAACTCTGGGGCCAACGCCTTGACTTTC. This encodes CASRPTVNSGANALTF.

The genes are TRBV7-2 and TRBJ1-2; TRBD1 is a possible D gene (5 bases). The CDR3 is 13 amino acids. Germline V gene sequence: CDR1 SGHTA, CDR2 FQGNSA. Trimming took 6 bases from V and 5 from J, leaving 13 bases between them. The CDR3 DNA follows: TGTGCCAGCAGTCCACACGGGGGTTATGGCTACACCTTC. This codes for CASSPHGGYGYTF.